The rows below give T cell receptor beta chains drawn from one sample of a study of T cells in Graves' hyperthyroidism and ophthalmopathy. TCRdb re-analysed the multiplex PCR reads in MiXCR, keeping a single row per CDR3 protein. The sample gives 350,000 to 500,000 distinct CDR3 sequences, roughly 13% of which show up once; 5% to 6% is in the top ten. Material for sequencing was blood. The receptors derive from a woman under 30 with Graves' hyperthyroidism. Both conserved end residues are part of each CDR3. D genes are given only for firm matches. A row's size may be missing; if present it is once, few, many or a size class.

v_gene: TRBV27; d_gene: TRBD2; abundance: many; len: 15; j_gene: TRBJ2-3; CDR3nt: TGTGCCAGCAGCTGGTGGCGGGAGGGGACAGATACGCAGTATTTT; CDR3aa: CASSWWREGTDTQYF
v_gene: TRBV28; d_gene: TRBD2; abundance: many; len: 16; j_gene: TRBJ2-1; CDR3nt: TGTGCCAGCAGTTTATCGGGCGGGAGCTCCTACAATGAGCAGTTCTTC; CDR3aa: CASSLSGGSSYNEQFF
v_gene: TRBV19; d_gene: TRBD2; abundance: many; len: 14; j_gene: TRBJ2-7; CDR3nt: TGTGCCAGTAGTATCGGCGGGAGGACCTACGAGCAGTACTTC; CDR3aa: CASSIGGRTYEQYF
v_gene: TRBV2; d_gene: TRBD2; abundance: many; len: 13; j_gene: TRBJ2-7; CDR3nt: TGTGCCAGCAGGGGCGGGAGGGCCTACGAGCAGTACTTC; CDR3aa: CASRGGRAYEQYF
v_gene: TRBV3-1; d_gene: NA; abundance: NA; len: 14; j_gene: TRBJ2-1; CDR3nt: TGTGCCAGCAGCCCGGGGCTAGGAGACAATGAGCAGTTCTTC; CDR3aa: CASSPGLGDNEQFF
v_gene: TRBV19; d_gene: NA; abundance: many; len: 14; j_gene: TRBJ1-1; CDR3nt: TGTGCCAGTAGTATGCGGGGGACAAACACTGAAGCTTTCTTT; CDR3aa: CASSMRGTNTEAFF
v_gene: TRBV4-1; d_gene: TRBD2; abundance: many; len: 15; j_gene: TRBJ2-1; CDR3nt: TGCGCCAGCAGCTTACTAGCGGGGGACTACAATGAGCAGTTCTTC; CDR3aa: CASSLLAGDYNEQFF
v_gene: TRBV9; d_gene: TRBD2; abundance: NA; len: 17; j_gene: TRBJ2-5; CDR3nt: TGTGCCAGCAGCGTAGACGTCCCGGGAGGAATCCAAGAGACCCAGTACTTC; CDR3aa: CASSVDVPGGIQETQYF
v_gene: TRBV29-1; d_gene: TRBD1; abundance: NA; len: 12; j_gene: TRBJ2-5; CDR3nt: TGCAGCGGCCGACAGGGGCCAGAGACCCAGTACTTC; CDR3aa: CSGRQGPETQYF
v_gene: TRBV28; d_gene: NA; abundance: NA; len: 17; j_gene: TRBJ2-1; CDR3nt: TGTGCCACCGAGACCCAAGGGCGGGAATGGTCAGGGGGTGAGCAGTTCTTC; CDR3aa: CATETQGREWSGGEQFF
v_gene: TRBV7-9; d_gene: NA; abundance: many; len: 13; j_gene: TRBJ2-7; CDR3nt: TGTGCCAGCAGCTCGACTAGTAGTTCCGAGCAGTACTTC; CDR3aa: CASSSTSSSEQYF
v_gene: TRBV12-3/TRBV12-4; d_gene: NA; abundance: many; len: 17; j_gene: TRBJ1-5; CDR3nt: TGTGCCAGCACCATTAGGGGCTCGACCTTCCGCAATCAGCCCCAGCATTTT; CDR3aa: CASTIRGSTFRNQPQHF
v_gene: TRBV7-2; d_gene: NA; abundance: many; len: 15; j_gene: TRBJ2-3; CDR3nt: TGTGCCAGCAGCTTATTGGAGAGACGGACAGATACGCAGTATTTT; CDR3aa: CASSLLERRTDTQYF
v_gene: TRBV7-2; d_gene: TRBD2; abundance: many; len: 18; j_gene: TRBJ2-3; CDR3nt: TGTGCCAGCAGCTTCGGGCGGGAGGGCCTAGGAACTTCAGATACGCAGTATTTT; CDR3aa: CASSFGREGLGTSDTQYF
v_gene: TRBV29-1; d_gene: NA; abundance: NA; len: 14; j_gene: TRBJ2-7; CDR3nt: TGCGGTCTAAGGGGCCCGAGCTCCTACAATGAGCAGTACTTC; CDR3aa: CGLRGPSSYNEQYF
v_gene: TRBV12-3/TRBV12-4; d_gene: NA; abundance: many; len: 12; j_gene: TRBJ2-7; CDR3nt: TGTGCCAGCAGTTTCGACTCCTACGAGCAGTACTTC; CDR3aa: CASSFDSYEQYF
v_gene: TRBV6-1; d_gene: NA; abundance: many; len: 12; j_gene: TRBJ1-2; CDR3nt: TGTGCCAGCACCGCGACAACCTATGGCTACACCTTC; CDR3aa: CASTATTYGYTF
v_gene: TRBV28; d_gene: NA; abundance: few; len: 14; j_gene: TRBJ2-3; CDR3nt: TGTGCCAGCAGACCGGAGGGTGAGACAGATACGCAGTATTTT; CDR3aa: CASRPEGETDTQYF
v_gene: TRBV12-3/TRBV12-4; d_gene: TRBD2; abundance: many; len: 15; j_gene: TRBJ2-3; CDR3nt: TGTGCCAGCAGGCACAGCGGGAGGGAGAAAGATACGCAGTATTTT; CDR3aa: CASRHSGREKDTQYF
v_gene: TRBV19; d_gene: TRBD2; abundance: NA; len: 15; j_gene: TRBJ2-1; CDR3nt: TGTGCCAGTAGTACCGGGACTAGCGGGAGGGATGAGCAGTTCTTC; CDR3aa: CASSTGTSGRDEQFF
v_gene: TRBV10-3; d_gene: NA; abundance: NA; len: 13; j_gene: TRBJ2-2; CDR3nt: TGTGCACATATGGCGCGGGTAGCCGGGGAGCTGTTTTTT; CDR3aa: CAHMARVAGELFF
v_gene: TRBV30; d_gene: NA; abundance: many; len: 14; j_gene: TRBJ1-2; CDR3nt: TGTGCCTGGAGTGTATTGGCAGACACCTATGGCTACACCTTC; CDR3aa: CAWSVLADTYGYTF
v_gene: TRBV6-1; d_gene: TRBD1; abundance: many; len: 13; j_gene: TRBJ2-1; CDR3nt: TGTGCCAGCAGTCGTACAGGGGCCGATGAGCAGTTCTTC; CDR3aa: CASSRTGADEQFF
v_gene: TRBV12-3/TRBV12-4; d_gene: NA; abundance: many; len: 15; j_gene: TRBJ2-2; CDR3nt: TGTGCCAGCAGTAGGGTGACAGGGAACACCGGGGAGCTGTTTTTT; CDR3aa: CASSRVTGNTGELFF
v_gene: TRBV20-1; d_gene: NA; abundance: many; len: 13; j_gene: TRBJ1-1; CDR3nt: TGCAGTGCTAAGAGGGCAGGGGCTATGGAAGCTTTCTTT; CDR3aa: CSAKRAGAMEAFF
v_gene: TRBV28; d_gene: NA; abundance: many; len: 15; j_gene: TRBJ2-5; CDR3nt: TGTGCCAGCAGTTTGGGGGGGCGCGTCCCAGAGACCCAGTACTTC; CDR3aa: CASSLGGRVPETQYF
v_gene: TRBV5-5; d_gene: TRBD1; abundance: many; len: 14; j_gene: TRBJ2-5; CDR3nt: TGTGCCAGCAGCACACAGGGGACCCAAGAGACCCAGTACTTC; CDR3aa: CASSTQGTQETQYF
v_gene: TRBV9; d_gene: NA; abundance: NA; len: 15; j_gene: TRBJ2-1; CDR3nt: TGTGCCAGCAGCCCAGAGGCGGAATCCTACAATGAGCAGTTCTTC; CDR3aa: CASSPEAESYNEQFF
v_gene: TRBV28; d_gene: NA; abundance: NA; len: 15; j_gene: TRBJ1-5; CDR3nt: TGTGCCAGCAGCCCCCAGGAGGGTAGCAATCAGCCCCAGCATTTT; CDR3aa: CASSPQEGSNQPQHF
v_gene: TRBV10-3; d_gene: NA; abundance: many; len: 15; j_gene: TRBJ2-3; CDR3nt: TGTGCCATCAGTGAGTCCACGGGTAGCACAGATACGCAGTATTTT; CDR3aa: CAISESTGSTDTQYF
v_gene: TRBV12-3/TRBV12-4; d_gene: NA; abundance: NA; len: 15; j_gene: TRBJ2-5; CDR3nt: TGTGCCAGCAGCGTTGGCGGGGTCCCTGAAGAGACCCAGTACTTC; CDR3aa: CASSVGGVPEETQYF
v_gene: TRBV2; d_gene: TRBD2; abundance: many; len: 14; j_gene: TRBJ2-1; CDR3nt: TGTGCCAGCACTCCCGGGACTAGCTTGAATGAGCAGTTCTTC; CDR3aa: CASTPGTSLNEQFF
v_gene: TRBV11-2; d_gene: NA; abundance: NA; len: 15; j_gene: TRBJ1-2; CDR3nt: TGTGCCACCTCCCCTAGCCCGGGGGTCGGGTATGGCTACACCTTC; CDR3aa: CATSPSPGVGYGYTF
v_gene: TRBV30; d_gene: NA; abundance: many; len: 15; j_gene: TRBJ2-3; CDR3nt: TGTGCCTGGAGTGTCCTTCGGGGGAGCGCAGATACGCAGTATTTT; CDR3aa: CAWSVLRGSADTQYF
v_gene: TRBV7-2; d_gene: NA; abundance: NA; len: 14; j_gene: TRBJ1-2; CDR3nt: TGTGCCAGCAGCTTAGATCGGGGGGAAGATGGCTACACCTTC; CDR3aa: CASSLDRGEDGYTF
v_gene: TRBV19; d_gene: NA; abundance: few; len: 11; j_gene: TRBJ2-1; CDR3nt: TGTGCCAGTAGTACGCAGGGGGAGCAGTTCTTC; CDR3aa: CASSTQGEQFF
v_gene: TRBV5-6; d_gene: NA; abundance: few; len: 14; j_gene: TRBJ2-4; CDR3nt: TGTGCCAGCAGCTTAAACGGCGACAAAAACATTCAGTACTTC; CDR3aa: CASSLNGDKNIQYF
v_gene: TRBV7-3; d_gene: NA; abundance: few; len: 14; j_gene: TRBJ1-2; CDR3nt: TGTGCCAGCAGCTTAACGCCAGGGCTCTATGGCTACACCTTC; CDR3aa: CASSLTPGLYGYTF
v_gene: TRBV12-3/TRBV12-4; d_gene: TRBD2; abundance: many; len: 15; j_gene: TRBJ2-3; CDR3nt: TGTGCCAGCAGCGGACTAGCGGGAGTAATTGATACGCAGTATTTT; CDR3aa: CASSGLAGVIDTQYF
v_gene: TRBV27; d_gene: TRBD2; abundance: many; len: 16; j_gene: TRBJ2-5; CDR3nt: TGTGCCAGCAGTCCATCTGGGACTAGCGGGAGTGAGACCCAGTACTTC; CDR3aa: CASSPSGTSGSETQYF
v_gene: TRBV5-1; d_gene: TRBD2; abundance: NA; len: 17; j_gene: TRBJ2-7; CDR3nt: TGCGCCAGCAGCTTGGGAGCGGGAGGGCCAGGAGGCTACGAGCAGTACTTC; CDR3aa: CASSLGAGGPGGYEQYF
v_gene: TRBV6-1; d_gene: NA; abundance: many; len: 14; j_gene: TRBJ2-1; CDR3nt: TGTGCCAGCACGTCCCGGGAGTGGTACAATGAGCAGTTCTTC; CDR3aa: CASTSREWYNEQFF
v_gene: TRBV29-1; d_gene: NA; abundance: NA; len: 13; j_gene: TRBJ2-5; CDR3nt: TGCAGCGTTGAAATGGGGAACCAAGAGACCCAGTACTTC; CDR3aa: CSVEMGNQETQYF
v_gene: TRBV12-5; d_gene: NA; abundance: many; len: 13; j_gene: TRBJ2-3; CDR3nt: TGTGCTAGTGGTTTATCGGGGGCAGATACGCAGTATTTT; CDR3aa: CASGLSGADTQYF
v_gene: TRBV18; d_gene: NA; abundance: many; len: 13; j_gene: TRBJ1-1; CDR3nt: TGTGCCAGCTCACTAGACCCTAAGGAATCAGCTTTCTTT; CDR3aa: CASSLDPKESAFF